This TCR beta chain comes out of a study of tumor-infiltrating lymphocytes in localized non-small cell lung cancer. The wider study: Each patient gave resected tumor and non-adjacent uninvolved lung tissue. Whole-study results and caveats: Tumors had more T cell infiltration than uninvolved lung, per TCRbeta sequencing and CD3 counts. Each assay used a separate piece of the same tissue.

Sequencing used immunoSEQ multiplex PCR; TCRdb keeps in-frame clones, though not all of them. The data contain a few thousand clones, around 79% of them singletons. Details on this clone: What it recognizes is unknown.

The sequenced sample was uninvolved lung tissue not adjacent to the tumor. The receptor was isolated from a human donor with non-small cell lung cancer.

The CDR3: CASSQRADFYEQYF. The DNA for the CDR3 is TGCGCCAGCAGCCAACGTGCAGACTTCTACGAGCAGTACTTC. The V and J genes are TRBV4-1 and TRBJ2-7; no firm D call. Germline values: CDR1 MGHRA, CDR2 YSYEKL. The CDR3 loop spans 14 amino acids. The V gene lost 2 bases and the J gene lost 3 bases, with 11 bases spanning the gap.